This T cell receptor (beta chain) derives from a study of shared T cell receptors in the human thymus. The CDR3 extends over 16 amino acids. V lost 4 bases and J lost 3; bases outside the gene matches: 9. Germline CDR1 KGHSH, CDR2 LQKENI. Method: immunoSEQ multiplex PCR; TCRdb's copy keeps in-frame clones and lacks some. This table holds roughly 700,000 clones, 88% found once. This same sample was also taken into another study, of human thymus T cells. This second study says: Resected material from corrective heart surgery provided the thymus tissue analysed. Use of V and J genes seemed skewed within the thymic and blood repertoires. Related research reported highly overlapping thymic repertoires among unrelated individuals.

Source material: thymocytes. V and J are TRBV18 and TRBJ2-7, with 10 nucleotides matching TRBD1. This TCR was sampled from a boy less than two years old with a congenital heart defect. CDR3 sequence (DNA): TGTGCCAGCTCACTCACAGGGACAGGGGACCTCTACGAGCAGTACTTC. Protein: CASSLTGTGDLYEQYF.